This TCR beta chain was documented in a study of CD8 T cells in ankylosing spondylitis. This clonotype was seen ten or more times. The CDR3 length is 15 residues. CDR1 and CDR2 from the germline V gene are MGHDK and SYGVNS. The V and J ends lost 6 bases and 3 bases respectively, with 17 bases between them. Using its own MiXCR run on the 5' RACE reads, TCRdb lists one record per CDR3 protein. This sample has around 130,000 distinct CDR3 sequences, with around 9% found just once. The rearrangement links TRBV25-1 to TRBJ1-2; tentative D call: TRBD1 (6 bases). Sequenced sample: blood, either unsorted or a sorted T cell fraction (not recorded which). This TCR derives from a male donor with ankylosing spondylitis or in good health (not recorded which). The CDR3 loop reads CASSGYHRDDYGYTF. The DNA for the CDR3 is TGTGCCAGCAGCGGATATCACAGGGATGACTATGGCTACACCTTC.